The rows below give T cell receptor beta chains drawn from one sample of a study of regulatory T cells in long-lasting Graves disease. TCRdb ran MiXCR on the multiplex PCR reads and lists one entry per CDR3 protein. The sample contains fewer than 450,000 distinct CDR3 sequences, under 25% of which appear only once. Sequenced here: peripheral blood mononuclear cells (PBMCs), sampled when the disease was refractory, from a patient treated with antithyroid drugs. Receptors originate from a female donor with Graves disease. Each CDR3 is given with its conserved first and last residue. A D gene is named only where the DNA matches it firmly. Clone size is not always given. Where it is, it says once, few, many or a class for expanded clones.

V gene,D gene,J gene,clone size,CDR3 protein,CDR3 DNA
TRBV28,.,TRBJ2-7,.,CASSLYPGPNSYEQYF,TGTGCCAGCAGTTTATATCCGGGACCCAACTCCTACGAGCAGTACTTC
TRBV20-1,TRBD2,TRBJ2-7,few,CSARVGGGPREQYF,TGCAGTGCTAGAGTTGGGGGAGGGCCACGGGAGCAGTACTTC
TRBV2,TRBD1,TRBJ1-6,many,CASSEEGAGSPLHF,TGTGCCAGCAGCGAGGAGGGGGCTGGTTCACCCCTCCACTTT
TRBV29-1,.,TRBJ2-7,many,CSVTGRVSYEQYF,TGCAGCGTTACGGGACGGGTCTCCTACGAGCAGTACTTC
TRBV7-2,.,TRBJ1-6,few,CASSLQGGWDNSPLHF,TGTGCCAGCAGCCTCCAAGGGGGGTGGGATAATTCACCCCTCCACTTT
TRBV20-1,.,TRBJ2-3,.,CSARDEAGERDTQYF,TGCAGTGCTAGAGATGAAGCCGGGGAGAGAGATACGCAGTATTTT
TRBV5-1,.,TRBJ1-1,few,CASSLMGQTEAFF,TGCGCCAGCAGCTTAATGGGTCAGACTGAAGCTTTCTTT
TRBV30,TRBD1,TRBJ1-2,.,CAWSVPDRRLNGYTF,TGTGCCTGGAGTGTACCGGACAGGCGCCTGAATGGCTACACCTTC
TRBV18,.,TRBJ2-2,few,CASSPPAGIHTGELFF,TGTGCCAGCTCACCACCGGCCGGGATACACACCGGGGAGCTGTTTTTT
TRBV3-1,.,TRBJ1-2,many,CASSSTLQGLYGYTF,TGTGCCAGCAGCTCTACCCTTCAGGGACTCTATGGCTACACCTTC
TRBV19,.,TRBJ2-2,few,CASRLVDTGELFF,TGTGCCAGTAGACTAGTAGACACCGGGGAGCTGTTTTTT
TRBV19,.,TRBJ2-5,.,CASSIAPNGVQETQYF,TGTGCCAGTAGTATAGCGCCTAACGGAGTCCAAGAGACCCAGTACTTC
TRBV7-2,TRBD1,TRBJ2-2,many,CASSRTGGNTGELFF,TGTGCCAGCAGCCGGACAGGGGGTAACACCGGGGAGCTGTTTTTT
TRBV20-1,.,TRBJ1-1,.,CSARDPPRGTEAFF,TGCAGTGCCAGAGACCCCCCCCGGGGAACTGAAGCTTTCTTT
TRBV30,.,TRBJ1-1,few,CAWSVTPNTEAFF,TGTGCCTGGAGTGTAACCCCTAACACTGAAGCTTTCTTT
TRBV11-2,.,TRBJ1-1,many,CASSLGLGTWGGMNTEAFF,TGTGCCAGCAGCTTAGGGTTGGGGACTTGGGGTGGCATGAACACTGAAGCTTTCTTT
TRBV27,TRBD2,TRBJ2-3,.,CASSLFASGSFADTQYF,TGTGCCAGCAGTTTATTCGCTAGCGGGAGTTTCGCAGATACGCAGTATTTT
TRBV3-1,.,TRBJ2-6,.,CASSQDFVISGANVLTF,TGTGCCAGCAGCCAAGATTTTGTCATTTCTGGGGCCAACGTCCTGACTTTC
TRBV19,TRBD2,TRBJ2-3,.,CASSYTSGRTDTQYF,TGTGCCAGTAGTTACACTAGCGGGAGAACAGATACGCAGTATTTT
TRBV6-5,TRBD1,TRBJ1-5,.,CASSHSWDRGAGQPQHF,TGTGCCAGCAGCCACTCGTGGGACAGGGGCGCAGGCCAGCCCCAGCATTTT
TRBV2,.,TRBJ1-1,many,CASSDGTHTEAFF,TGTGCCAGCAGTGACGGGACCCACACTGAAGCTTTCTTT
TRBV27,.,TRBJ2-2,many,CASSSTLTTGELFF,TGTGCCAGCAGTTCCACCCTAACTACCGGGGAGCTGTTTTTT
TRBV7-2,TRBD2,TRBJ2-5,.,CASSPAGDGQETQYF,TGTGCCAGCAGCCCCGCGGGAGATGGTCAAGAGACCCAGTACTTC
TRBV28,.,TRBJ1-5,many,CASSYRTQDQPQHF,TGTGCCAGCAGTTACCGCACCCAGGATCAGCCCCAGCATTTT
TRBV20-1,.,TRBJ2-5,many,CSALIFAGETQYF,TGCAGTGCTCTAATTTTTGCGGGAGAGACCCAGTACTTC
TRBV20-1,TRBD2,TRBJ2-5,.,CSASPLAGADETQYF,TGCAGTGCTAGCCCGCTAGCGGGAGCGGACGAGACCCAGTACTTC
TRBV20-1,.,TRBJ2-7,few,CSASPRAYEQYF,TGCAGTGCTAGCCCTCGGGCCTACGAGCAGTACTTC
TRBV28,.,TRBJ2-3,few,CASSLGLGVDTQYF,TGTGCCAGCAGTTTGGGACTGGGCGTAGATACGCAGTATTTT
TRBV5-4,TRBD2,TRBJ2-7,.,CASSREDGYEQYF,TGTGCCAGCAGCCGGGAGGACGGCTACGAGCAGTACTTC
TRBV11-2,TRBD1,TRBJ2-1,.,CASSTRDRAHEQFF,TGTGCCAGCAGCACCCGGGACAGGGCCCATGAGCAGTTCTTC
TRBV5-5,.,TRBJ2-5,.,CASSPGFETQYF,TGTGCCAGCAGCCCGGGATTTGAGACCCAGTACTTC